These 21 T cell receptor beta chains were all obtained from the same sample, sequenced in a study of blood T cell repertoires in COVID-19. Libraries were prepared by immunoSEQ multiplex PCR; TCRdb keeps only in-frame clonotypes and omits some of them. The data hold 150,000 to 200,000 clones, with more than 70% observed a single time. The material sequenced was peripheral blood. The receptors shown here come from a person aged 65-85 years with COVID-19, enrolled during active disease.

The rearrangement links TRBV5-5 to TRBJ2-2; 7 nucleotides match TRBD1. Germline-derived CDR1 and CDR2 are SGHKS and YYEKEE (reference sequence). The CDR3 runs 15 residues. V shed 2 bases, J shed 5 bases, and the junction held 6 bases outside the gene matches. The CDR3 sequence is CASSLRTGVTGELFF. Here the CDR3 DNA reads TGTGCCAGCAGCTTAAGGACAGGAGTTACCGGGGAGCTGTTTTTT. The whole variable domain, filled in from reference TRBV5-5 and TRBJ2-2, reads DAGVTQSPTHLIKTRGQQVTLRCSPISGHKSVSWYQQVLGQGPQFIFQYYEKEERGRGNFPDRFSARQFPNYSSELNVNALLLGDSALYLCASSLRTGVTGELFFGEGSRLTVL.

The CDR3 nucleotides read TGTGCCACCAGTGATGGAGTGACAGAGGAAGCTTTCTTT. This gives the protein CATSDGVTEEAFF. The V and J genes are TRBV24-1 and TRBJ1-1; possible D gene TRBD1, 5 bases. V was trimmed by 3 bases and J by 8 bases, leaving 12 bases between them. The CDR3 loop spans 13 amino acids. From germline, CDR1 is KGHDR and CDR2 SFDVKD.

The rearrangement joins TRBV25-1 to TRBJ2-1, with D perhaps TRBD2 (6 bases). CDR3 size: 16 residues. Germline V gene sequence: CDR1 MGHDK, CDR2 SYGVNS. V gave up 1 base and J gave up 10 bases, with 20 bases separating them. CDR3 loop: CASSEWGGAGALEQFF. CDR3 nucleotides: TGTGCCAGCAGTGAATGGGGCGGGGCCGGGGCCTTAGAGCAGTTCTTC.

The chain is built from TRBV28 and TRBJ1-5; no firm D call. This CDR3 contains 14 residues. Germline V lookup: CDR1 MDHEN, CDR2 SYDVKM. Deletions cut 0 bases from V and 9 bases from J, with 12 bases between. CDR3 DNA sequence: TGTGCCAGCAGTTTATGGGGCGACGGGAGGCCCCAGCATTTT. Its protein is CASSLWGDGRPQHF.

This chain links TRBV18 with TRBJ2-7; 7 nucleotides agree with TRBD1. Trimming cost V 2 bases and J 9 bases; bases outside gene matches: 13. Germline assignment: CDR1 KGHSH and CDR2 LQKENI. The CDR3 has 15 amino acids. For the CDR3, the DNA is TGTGCCAGCTCACCATCCTCGACAGGGAAGAATGCGCAGTACTTC. Translated: CASSPSSTGKNAQYF.

The chain couples TRBV23-1 to TRBJ1-5, with D tentatively TRBD1 (6 bases). TRBV23-1 falls under the ORF class, with uncertain function. V lost 10 bases, J lost 0 bases, and 22 bases lay in between. This CDR3 is 17 amino acids long. The CDR3 region is CANKEDGTPYSNQPQHF. Written as DNA, the CDR3 is TGCGCCAACAAGGAGGACGGGACACCATATAGCAATCAGCCCCAGCATTTT.

This chain joins TRBV6-2 or TRBV6-3 and TRBJ2-7, with D possibly TRBD2 on 7 matching bases. V lost 4 bases to trimming and J lost 3 bases, with 16 bases between them. The CDR3 spans 15 residues. Germline V lookup: CDR1 MNHEY, CDR2 SVGEGT. Here the CDR3 DNA reads TGTGCCAGCAGTTCTCTGCGGGGGCCCCACTACGAGCAGTACTTC. Amino acids: CASSSLRGPHYEQYF.

The chain joins TRBV2 to TRBJ1-5, with TRBD1 matching 7 bases. The germline CDR1 and CDR2 sequences are SNHLY and FYNNEI. The V gene end was trimmed by 6 bases and the J gene end by 3 bases; junction bases not matched to a gene: 5. The CDR3 has 14 residues. In nucleotides, the CDR3 is TGTGCCAGCAGCCGGGACAGTTACAATCAGCCCCAGCATTTT. Translation gives CASSRDSYNQPQHF.

The V and J genes are TRBV3-1 (or the pseudogene TRBV3-2) and TRBJ2-3; maybe TRBD2 (6 bases). Germline V lookup: CDR1 LGHDT, CDR2 YNNKEL (reference sequence). V dropped 0 bases and J dropped 7 bases, with 14 bases sitting between them. This CDR3 region has 15 residues. The CDR3 region is CASSQDGGYRNTQYF. The CDR3 DNA is TGTGCCAGCAGCCAAGACGGGGGTTACAGGAATACGCAGTATTTT.

V gene TRBV5-1 combines with J gene TRBJ2-1, with TRBD1 identical over 9 bases. Germline V gives CDR1 SGHRS, CDR2 YFSETQ. This CDR3 region has 14 residues. V lost 1 base to trimming and J lost 7 bases; unmatched junction nucleotides: 3. In nucleotides, the CDR3 is TGCGCCAGCAGCTTGACAGGGGGCGCGAATGAGCAGTTCTTC. This codes for CASSLTGGANEQFF. Supplemented by reference TRBV5-1 and TRBJ2-1, the full variable domain reads KAGVTQTPRYLIKTRGQQVTLSCSPISGHRSVSWYQQTPGQGLQFLFEYFSETQRNKGNFPGRFSGRQFSNSRSEMNVSTLELGDSALYLCASSLTGGANEQFFGPGTRLTVL.

Only one count was recorded for this clone. This chain joins TRBV19 and TRBJ2-1; 11 nucleotides align to TRBD2. This CDR3 comprises 16 residues. J was trimmed by 3 bases and V by 9 bases; bases with no gene match: 10. CDR1 is LNHDA and CDR2 is SQIVND in the germline V gene (reference sequence). CDR3 in amino acids: CASKKTGTSGYNEQFF. The CDR3 nucleotides are TGTGCCAGCAAAAAAACCGGGACTAGCGGCTACAATGAGCAGTTCTTC.

The chain joins TRBV19 to TRBJ2-1; 8 bases align to TRBD1. Germline V gene sequence: CDR1 LNHDA, CDR2 SQIVND (reference sequence). The CDR3 contains 17 residues. Trimming removed 4 bases from V and 0 bases from J; junction bases left unmatched: 8. CDR3 bases: TGTGCCAGTAGTAGGCAGGGGGCCGGTAGCTCCTACAATGAGCAGTTCTTC. Encoded protein: CASSRQGAGSSYNEQFF.

The rearrangement uses TRBV3-1 (or the pseudogene TRBV3-2) and TRBJ2-2; 10 bases are a match to TRBD1. CDR3 length: 16 residues. The trim removed 4 bases at V and 1 base at J, leaving 3 bases unmatched. CDR1 is LGHDT and CDR2 is YNNKEL in the germline V gene (reference sequence). The CDR3: CASSRRDRGNTGELFF. The CDR3 DNA sequence: TGTGCCAGCAGCCGCCGGGACAGGGGGAACACCGGGGAGCTGTTTTTT.

This clone has only one observation. V is TRBV9 and J is TRBJ1-4, with 7 positions matching TRBD1. Germline CDR1 is SGDLS and CDR2 is YYNGEE. The CDR3 has 16 residues. V shed 3 bases, J shed 7 bases, and the junction held 12 bases outside the gene matches. This CDR3 is CASSEGQSRISEKLFF. In nucleotides, the CDR3 is TGTGCCAGCAGCGAGGGACAGTCCCGGATCTCTGAAAAACTGTTTTTT.

The CDR3 nucleotides read TGTGCCAGCAGACATAAAATTAACACTGAAGCTTTCTTT. This sequence encodes CASRHKINTEAFF. The chain recombines TRBV28 with TRBJ1-1, with D unresolved. Trimming stripped 6 bases from V and 2 bases from J, with 10 bases between. The V gene's germline CDR1 is MDHEN and CDR2 SYDVKM. The CDR3 contains 13 residues.

This rearrangement joins TRBV7-3 to TRBJ2-3, with TRBD1 matching over 7 bases. J gave up 4 bases and V 3 bases, and 10 bases lay outside the gene matches. This CDR3 contains 16 residues. Germline CDR1 is SGHTA and CDR2 is FQGTGA. CDR3 region: CASSFEGAAPADTQYF. The DNA of the CDR3 is TGTGCCAGCAGCTTTGAGGGGGCTGCTCCGGCAGATACGCAGTATTTT.

The rearrangement links TRBV7-9 to TRBJ2-7; 8 bases align to TRBD2. The CDR3 sequence is 14 residues long. J gave up 2 bases and V 5 bases, and 5 bases lay outside the gene matches. Germline-derived CDR1 and CDR2 are SEHNR and FQNEAQ (reference sequence). Here the CDR3 DNA reads TGTGCCAGCAGCCCCAGCGGGGGAACCTACGAGCAGTACTTC. Encoded protein: CASSPSGGTYEQYF.

This rearrangement joins TRBV19 to TRBJ2-3; TRBD2 matches at 8 bases. CDR1 LNHDA and CDR2 SQIVND come from the germline V gene (reference sequence). CDR3 length equals 15 residues. Trimming removed 9 bases from V and 4 bases from J; junction bases left unmatched: 12. The chain's CDR3 is CASAESAGGSDTQYF. The CDR3 nucleotides read TGTGCCAGCGCAGAGTCGGCGGGGGGATCAGATACGCAGTATTTT.

This rearrangement joins TRBV7-2 to TRBJ2-1; D gene unclear. Germline CDR1 is SGHTA and CDR2 is FQGNSA. V shed 2 bases and J shed 6 bases, with 14 bases lying between them. The CDR3 has 15 residues. CDR3 amino acids: CASSLTVDIFNEQFF. For the CDR3, the DNA is TGTGCCAGCAGCTTAACGGTCGACATTTTCAATGAGCAGTTCTTC.

V is TRBV2 and J is TRBJ2-1; a weak D match, TRBD2 (7 bases). Per germline, CDR1 SNHLY and CDR2 FYNNEI. V was shortened by 10 bases and J by 8 bases, with 21 bases between the two germline ends. The CDR3 has 14 residues. CDR3 bases: TGTGCCACCCTAACGAGGGGGGGAGTCTATGAGCAGTTCTTC. Amino acid sequence: CATLTRGGVYEQFF. Filled out from reference TRBV2 and TRBJ2-1, the complete variable domain reads EPEVTQTPSHQVTQMGQEVILRCVPISNHLYFYWYRQILGQKVEFLVSFYNNEISEKSEIFDDQFSVERPDGSNFTLKIRSTKLEDSAMYFCATLTRGGVYEQFFGPGTRLTVL.

The V gene is TRBV15, the J gene TRBJ2-3; 9 bases are shared with TRBD2. From germline, CDR1 is LNHNV and CDR2 YYDKDF (reference sequence). The length of the CDR3 is 14 residues. With 9 bases clipped from V and 4 bases from J, the junction kept 8 bases outside the gene matches. CDR3 sequence: CATGGRAVSDTQYF. The CDR3 DNA sequence: TGTGCCACAGGCGGGAGGGCCGTCTCAGATACGCAGTATTTT.